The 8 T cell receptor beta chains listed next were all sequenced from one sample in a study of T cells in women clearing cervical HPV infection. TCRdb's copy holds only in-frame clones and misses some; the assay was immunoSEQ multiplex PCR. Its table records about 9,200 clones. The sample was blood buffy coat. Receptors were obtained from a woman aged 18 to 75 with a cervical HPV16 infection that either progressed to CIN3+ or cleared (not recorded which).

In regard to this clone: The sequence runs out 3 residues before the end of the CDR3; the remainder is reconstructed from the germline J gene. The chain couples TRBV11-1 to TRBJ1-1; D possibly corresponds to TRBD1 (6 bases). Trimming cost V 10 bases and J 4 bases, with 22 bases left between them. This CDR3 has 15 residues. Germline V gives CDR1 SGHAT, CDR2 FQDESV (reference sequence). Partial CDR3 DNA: TGTGCCACCTCTCGCATGGGGGGGCGAGGCACTGAA. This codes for CATSRMGGRGTE. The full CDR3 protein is CATSRMGGRGTEAFF.

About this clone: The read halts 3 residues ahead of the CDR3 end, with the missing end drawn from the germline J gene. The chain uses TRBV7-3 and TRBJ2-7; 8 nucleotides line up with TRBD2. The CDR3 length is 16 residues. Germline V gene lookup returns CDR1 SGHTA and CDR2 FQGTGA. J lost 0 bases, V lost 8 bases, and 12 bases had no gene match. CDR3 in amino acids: CASGPDGGGSSYEQYF. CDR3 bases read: TGTGCCAGCGGCCCCGACGGGGGGGGAAGCTCCTACGAG. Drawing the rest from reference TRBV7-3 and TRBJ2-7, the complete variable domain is GAGVSQTPSNKVTEKGKYVELRCDPISGHTALYWYRQSLGQGPEFLIYFQGTGAADDSGLPNDRFFAVRPEGSVSTLKIQRTERGDSAVYLCASGPDGGGSSYEQYFGPGTRLTVT.

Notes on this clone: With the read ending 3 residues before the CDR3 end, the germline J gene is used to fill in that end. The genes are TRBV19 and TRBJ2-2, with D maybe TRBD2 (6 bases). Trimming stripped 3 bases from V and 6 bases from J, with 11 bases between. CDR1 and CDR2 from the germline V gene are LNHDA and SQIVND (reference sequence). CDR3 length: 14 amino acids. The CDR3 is CASSIGSGPGELFF. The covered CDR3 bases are TGTGCCAGTAGTATCGGGAGCGGGCCCGGGGAG.

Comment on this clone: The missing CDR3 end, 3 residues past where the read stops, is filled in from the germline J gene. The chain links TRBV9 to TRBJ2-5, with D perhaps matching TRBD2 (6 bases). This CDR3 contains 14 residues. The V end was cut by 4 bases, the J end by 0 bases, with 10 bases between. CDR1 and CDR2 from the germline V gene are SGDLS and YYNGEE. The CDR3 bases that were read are TGTGCCAGCAGCCCACGGGACTACCAAGAGACC. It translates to CASSPRDYQET. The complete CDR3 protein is CASSPRDYQETQYF.

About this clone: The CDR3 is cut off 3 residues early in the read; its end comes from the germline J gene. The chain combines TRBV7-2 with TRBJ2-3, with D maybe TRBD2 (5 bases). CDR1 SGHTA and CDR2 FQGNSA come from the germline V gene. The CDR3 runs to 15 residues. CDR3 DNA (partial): TGTGCCAGCAGCCCGAGGACTCAGTACCAAGAGACG. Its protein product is CASSPRTQYQET. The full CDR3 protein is CASSPRTQYQETQYF.

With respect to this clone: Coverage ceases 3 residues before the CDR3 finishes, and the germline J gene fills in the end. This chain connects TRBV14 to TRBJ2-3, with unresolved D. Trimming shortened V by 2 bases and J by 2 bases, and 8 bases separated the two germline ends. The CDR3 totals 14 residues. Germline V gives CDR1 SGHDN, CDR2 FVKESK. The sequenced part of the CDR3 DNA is TGTGCCAGCAGCCAAAGGGTGGTCACAGATACG. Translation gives CASSQRVVTDT. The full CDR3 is CASSQRVVTDTQYF.

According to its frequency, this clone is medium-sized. CDR3: CASSPTSGMGTDTQYF. CDR3 bases read: TGTGCCAGCAGCCCGACTAGCGGAATGGGCACAGATACG. The V gene is TRBV3-1 (or the pseudogene TRBV3-2), the J gene TRBJ2-3, with 9 bases identical to TRBD2. The CDR3 is cut off 3 residues early in the read; its end comes from the germline J gene. The germline gives CDR1 LGHDT, CDR2 YNNKEL (reference sequence). V gave up 4 bases and J gave up 1 base; unmatched junction bases: 6. CDR3 size: 16 residues.

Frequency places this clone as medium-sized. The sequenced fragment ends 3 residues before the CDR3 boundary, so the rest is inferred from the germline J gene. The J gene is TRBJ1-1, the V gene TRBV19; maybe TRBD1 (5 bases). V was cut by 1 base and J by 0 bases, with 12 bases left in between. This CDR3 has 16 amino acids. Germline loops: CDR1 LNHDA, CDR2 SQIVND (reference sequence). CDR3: CASSIGVDTVNTEAFF. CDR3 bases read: TGTGCCAGTAGTATAGGGGTGGACACGGTGAACACTGAA.